One and the same sample provided the 29 T cell receptor beta chains below, sequenced in a study of cytomegalovirus exposure and HLA in healthy donors (TCRdb year 2017). Receptors were amplified or captured by the immunoSEQ multiplex PCR assay. For the multiplex PCR, a mixture combining 60 forward primers for TCR Vbeta segments and 13 reverse primers for TCR Jbeta segments was used. TCRdb provides this immuneACCESS table in a form limited to in-frame rearrangements. Some clones are lacking; in checked studies, under half of them reflect an unresolved V gene, and why the rest are absent is not known. The sample table records 100,000 to 150,000 clones; around 80% of these occur just once. In total, the top ten clones hold 1.2% of the sample. Sequencing was performed on PBMCs. These receptors were collected from a female donor in good health and CMV-seronegative.

This clone was picked up one time. The J gene is TRBJ2-2, the V gene TRBV2; D is unresolved. Trimming pared 7 bases from V and 5 bases from J, leaving 11 bases between. Germline V gene data show CDR1 as SNHLY and CDR2 as FYNNEI. The CDR3 loop spans 13 amino acids. The DNA of the CDR3 is TGTGCCAGCACAACCGCAGGTACCGGGGAGCTGTTTTTT. It codes for CASTTAGTGELFF.

This chain uses TRBV10-3 with TRBJ2-3, with 7 bases identical to TRBD1. Germline V gene lookup returns CDR1 ENHRY and CDR2 SYGVKD. V lost 3 bases to trimming and J lost 5 bases; unmatched junction nucleotides: 5. This CDR3 comprises 14 residues. The CDR3 protein is CAISEEGAGDTQYF. The CDR3 DNA sequence: TGTGCCATCAGTGAAGAGGGGGCCGGAGATACGCAGTATTTT.

The CDR3 here is CASSLAGGPISEYF. CDR3 DNA sequence: TGTGCCAGCAGCCTAGCGGGAGGGCCTATCTCTGAGTACTTC. The V call is TRBV28, the J call TRBJ2-7; TRBD2 agrees at 12 bases. Losses at the gene ends were 6 bases for V and 11 bases for J; bases not matched to a gene: 11. CDR3 length: 14 amino acids. CDR1 and CDR2 from the germline V gene are MDHEN and SYDVKM.

V usage is TRBV11-2 and J usage is TRBJ1-6; 8 nucleotides align to TRBD1. CDR1 and CDR2 (germline): SGHAT, FQNNGV. This CDR3 region has 14 residues. Germline trimming cut 0 bases from V and 16 bases from J; bases unmatched to any gene: 8. CDR3 nucleotides: TGTGCCAGCAGCTTAGACTTCGGACAGGGTGTTCTCCACTTT. Translated, it gives CASSLDFGQGVLHF.

The chain recombines TRBV19 with TRBJ1-1, with D possibly TRBD1 on 6 matching bases. There are 14 residues in the CDR3. Between the trimmed V and J ends, which lost 3 bases and 1 base, there was a span of 9 bases. Germline loops: CDR1 LNHDA, CDR2 SQIVND (reference sequence). The chain's CDR3 is CASSMWTANTEAFF. As DNA, the CDR3 is TGTGCCAGTAGTATGTGGACAGCGAACACTGAAGCTTTCTTT.

This chain connects TRBV5-1 to TRBJ1-1; 8 bases fit TRBD1. V trimming: 0 bases; J trimming: 6 bases; junction bases outside the gene matches: 7. Germline-derived CDR1 and CDR2 are SGHRS and YFSETQ. The CDR3 length is 15 residues. The DNA for the CDR3 is TGCGCCAGCAGCTTGGGAGGCAGGGGGCTATCTGAAGCTTTCTTT. Amino acids: CASSLGGRGLSEAFF.

V is TRBV6-1 and J is TRBJ2-6; 10 positions agree with TRBD2. CDR3 length: 19 residues. Germline CDR1 is MNHNS and CDR2 is SASEGT. J was trimmed by 0 bases and V by 3 bases; bases with no gene match: 8. CDR3 DNA sequence: TGTGCCAGCAGTGATAAACCGACTAGCGGGCTCTCTGGGGCCAACGTCCTGACTTTC. Translation gives CASSDKPTSGLSGANVLTF.

This clone was detected only once. The rearrangement joins TRBV6-5 to TRBJ2-3; D may be TRBD2 (5 bases). This CDR3 is built from 14 residues. Germline CDR1 reads MNHEY; CDR2 reads SVGAGI. Between the trimmed V and J ends, which lost 0 bases and 5 bases, there was a span of 9 bases. CDR3 loop: CASSYSISGDTQYF. The CDR3 DNA reads TGTGCCAGCAGTTACTCGATAAGCGGAGATACGCAGTATTTT.

The V gene is TRBV30, the J gene TRBJ2-1, with 7 positions matching TRBD1. The CDR3 has 17 residues. From germline, CDR1 is GTSNPN and CDR2 SVGIG (reference sequence). V lost 8 bases and J lost 3; bases outside the gene matches: 19. The CDR3 loop reads CAAQIARGPPYYNEQFF. The CDR3 DNA follows: TGTGCCGCACAGATCGCGAGGGGGCCCCCCTACTACAATGAGCAGTTCTTC.

There are a few counts of this clone. V is TRBV12-5 and J is TRBJ1-2, with a weak D call TRBD1 (6 bases). Germline V gives CDR1 LGHNT, CDR2 FRNRAP. The ends were cut back, 4 bases at V and 8 bases at J, with 14 bases in the middle. This CDR3 is 13 amino acids long. The CDR3 here is CASGYRVSRGYTF. The CDR3 bases are TGTGCTAGTGGTTACAGGGTATCCCGGGGCTACACCTTC.

This chain joins TRBV28 and TRBJ1-5, with TRBD1 as a possible D gene (5 bases). The V gene lost 2 bases and the J gene lost 9 bases, with 11 bases spanning the gap. Per germline, CDR1 MDHEN and CDR2 SYDVKM. The CDR3 totals 13 residues. CDR3 sequence (DNA): TGTGCCAGCAGTTTAAGGGGTCTAACGCCCCAGCATTTT. Residues: CASSLRGLTPQHF.

This chain joins TRBV2 and TRBJ1-2; 10 bases map to TRBD1. This CDR3 is 13 amino acids long. The germline V gene has CDR1 SNHLY and CDR2 FYNNEI. The V gene end was trimmed by 5 bases and the J gene end by 6 bases; junction bases not matched to a gene: 3. The CDR3 region has the DNA TGTGCCAGCAGTAAGGACAGGGGGAATGGCTACACCTTC. Amino acids: CASSKDRGNGYTF.

The gene calls are TRBV10-3 and TRBJ1-2, with D hard to call. V lost 0 bases to trimming and J lost 6 bases, with 11 bases between them. Germline assignment: CDR1 ENHRY and CDR2 SYGVKD. This CDR3 spans 14 amino acids. The CDR3 sequence: CAISESRGEDGYTF. The CDR3 bases are TGTGCCATCAGTGAGTCACGGGGAGAGGATGGCTACACCTTC.

This clone has just a few counts. V gene TRBV11-3 combines with J gene TRBJ2-1, with 9 bases lining up with TRBD2. The length of the CDR3 is 14 residues. Germline V lookup: CDR1 SGHNT, CDR2 YENEEA. The V gene end was trimmed by 5 bases and the J gene end by 9 bases; junction bases not matched to a gene: 8. Here the CDR3 DNA reads TGTGCCAGCAGCCTCATTAGCGGGAGTAGTGAGCAGTTCTTC. Its translation is CASSLISGSSEQFF.

The chain uses TRBV6-1 and TRBJ1-4; D is undetermined. CDR1 MNHNS and CDR2 SASEGT come from the germline V gene. Trimming removed 6 bases at V and 0 bases at J, with 11 bases between. The CDR3 length is 15 residues. CDR3 region: CASRMNSATNEKLFF. CDR3 in DNA: TGTGCCAGCAGAATGAACAGTGCAACTAATGAAAAACTGTTTTTT.

The chain carries TRBV30 and TRBJ2-1; TRBD2 matches at 11 bases. CDR3 length equals 17 residues. Germline V gene data show CDR1 as GTSNPN and CDR2 as SVGIG (reference sequence). Trimming at V came to 3 bases and at J to 4 bases, leaving 11 bases not matched to a gene. Here the CDR3 DNA reads TGTGCCTGGAGGGGCTTGGTAGCGGGGGGGCGGTACAATGAGCAGTTCTTC. This translates into CAWRGLVAGGRYNEQFF.

This rearrangement joins TRBV4-1 to TRBJ2-2; TRBD2 agrees at 8 bases. In germline, CDR1 is MGHRA, CDR2 YSYEKL. V was clipped by 1 base and J by 4 bases; unmatched bases: 8. The CDR3 length is 17 residues. The CDR3 loop reads CASSQGPWREVTGELFF. In nucleotides, the CDR3 is TGCGCCAGCAGCCAAGGCCCCTGGCGGGAGGTCACCGGGGAGCTGTTTTTT.

The chain links TRBV20-1 to TRBJ2-7; tentatively, D is TRBD2 (6 bases). Germline values: CDR1 DFQATT, CDR2 SNEGSKA (reference sequence). The CDR3 totals 11 residues. The germline V and J ends were trimmed by 0 bases and 7 bases, with 7 bases remaining between them. The CDR3 region is CSAREGGEQYF. The DNA of the CDR3 is TGCAGTGCTAGAGAGGGGGGAGAGCAGTACTTC.

The CDR3 reads CASSRAGMGDYGYTF. The DNA of the CDR3 is TGCGCCAGCAGCCGCGCAGGGATGGGCGACTATGGCTACACCTTC. The V call is TRBV4-1, the J call TRBJ1-2; a possible D gene is TRBD1 (5 bases). Germline CDR1 is MGHRA and CDR2 is YSYEKL. This CDR3 is 15 amino acids long. The ends were cut back, 4 bases at V and 3 bases at J, with 15 bases in the middle.

CDR3 in DNA: TGTGCCAGCAGCTTAGATTGGGCTGGTGAGCAGTTCTTC. Amino acids: CASSLDWAGEQFF. The chain combines TRBV11-3 with TRBJ2-1, with D hard to call. V shed 0 bases and J shed 9 bases, with 9 bases lying between them. In germline, CDR1 is SGHNT, CDR2 YENEEA. CDR3 length: 13 amino acids.

The chain uses TRBV28 and TRBJ1-2; D might be TRBD1 (5 bases). Germline CDR1 reads MDHEN; CDR2 reads SYDVKM. Trimming removed 4 bases from V and 8 bases from J, with 20 bases in between. The CDR3 runs 15 residues. This CDR3 is CASSSSSRVSGGYTF. Here the CDR3 DNA reads TGTGCCAGCAGTTCGTCAAGCAGGGTGTCAGGAGGCTACACCTTC.

This clone was detected once. The V call is TRBV14, the J call TRBJ2-5; D is unresolved. The CDR3 is 13 residues long. Germline V gene lookup returns CDR1 SGHDN and CDR2 FVKESK. The V end was cut by 1 base, the J end by 3 bases, with 6 bases between. The CDR3 loop reads CASSQGLEETQYF. The CDR3 nucleotides read TGTGCCAGCAGCCAAGGACTCGAAGAGACCCAGTACTTC.

CDR3 nucleotides: TGCGCCAGCAGCCAAGGGAGGACAGACTACTCCTACAATGAGCAGTTCTTC. It specifies CASSQGRTDYSYNEQFF. This chain connects TRBV4-1 to TRBJ2-1; the D gene is possibly TRBD1 (6 bases). The V gene's germline CDR1 is MGHRA and CDR2 YSYEKL. V dropped 1 base and J dropped 0 bases, with 13 bases sitting between them. The CDR3 is 17 residues long.

The count of this clone is one. The chain is built from TRBV7-6 and TRBJ2-1; weak D call: TRBD2 (6 bases). V was clipped by 4 bases and J by 5 bases, with 9 bases between them. Germline lookup yields CDR1 SGHVS and CDR2 FNYEAQ. The CDR3 runs to 13 residues. The CDR3 DNA follows: TGTGCCAGCAGCTCGGGGGACCACAATGAGCAGTTCTTC. Protein sequence: CASSSGDHNEQFF.

CDR3 nucleotides: TGCGCCAGCAGCCAAGCGGCAGGGTGGCTGGGGACCCAGTACTTC. It yields the protein CASSQAAGWLGTQYF. The chain recombines TRBV4-1 with TRBJ2-5; perhaps TRBD1 as D (5 bases). V was cut by 1 base and J by 7 bases, with 16 bases left in between. This CDR3 contains 15 residues. Germline CDR1 and CDR2: MGHRA and YSYEKL.

This clone was detected only a few times. This sequence joins TRBV5-8 and TRBJ2-5; 9 bases agree with TRBD1. Germline loops: CDR1 SGHTS, CDR2 YDEGEE. The V gene end was trimmed by 4 bases and the J gene end by 0 bases; junction bases not matched to a gene: 10. CDR3 length: 17 residues. The CDR3 DNA follows: TGTGCCAGCAGCCTCAACAGGGGGCAGGGGTACCAAGAGACCCAGTACTTC. It specifies CASSLNRGQGYQETQYF.

The chain is built from TRBV11-2 and TRBJ2-2; D not resolved. The CDR3 contains 13 residues. The germline V and J ends were trimmed by 4 bases and 5 bases, with 8 bases remaining between them. Germline CDR1 is SGHAT and CDR2 is FQNNGV. CDR3 sequence (DNA): TGTGCCAGCAGCTCACTAAGGACCGGGGAGCTGTTTTTT. It codes for CASSSLRTGELFF.

The DNA of the CDR3 is TGCGCCAGCAGCCAAGCCAGGGGGGCCTACGAGCAGTACTTC. Its protein is CASSQARGAYEQYF. The chain combines TRBV4-1 with TRBJ2-7; TRBD1 might be the D (7 bases). Germline V gene lookup returns CDR1 MGHRA and CDR2 YSYEKL. This CDR3 is 14 amino acids long. V was pared by 1 base and J by 2 bases, with 9 bases between.

The V and J genes are TRBV2 and TRBJ1-2; the match to TRBD1 covers 7 bases. Germline CDR1 and CDR2: SNHLY and FYNNEI. The CDR3 spans 14 residues. V shed 4 bases and J 1 base; nucleotides not matched to a gene: 3. The CDR3: CASSGQGDNYGYTF. The CDR3, as DNA: TGTGCCAGCAGTGGACAGGGAGATAACTATGGCTACACCTTC.